This entry concerns a single T cell receptor beta chain. Its antigen is unidentified. Trimming left V 6 bases short and J 2 bases short, with 9 bases between. From germline, CDR1 is SGHDN and CDR2 FVKESK. CDR3 length: 13 residues. The study ran its PCR with 60 Vbeta and 13 Jbeta primers. Per the authors' pipeline: In a later analysis, around 10 million of 83 million or so unique beta chains occurred in at least two donors. The assay was immunoSEQ multiplex PCR, and TCRdb's table has in-frame clones only and misses some. V and J calls plus clone size are reproduced from that table; the DNA served to infer D and trimming. Counted here are about 120,000 clones, 60% to 85% occurring once; the ten biggest clones make up 2.7%. The data stem from a study of cytomegalovirus exposure and HLA in healthy donors. Broader study findings: Indistinguishability led to the exclusion of some V segments, TRBV6-2 and TRBV6-3 included. Later analysis showed TCR association rates varying by HLA locus, highest for DRB1 and lowest for HLA-C.

In nominal health when sampled, donors likely had unrecorded immune exposures nonetheless. Source material: PBMCs. The source of this sequence is a woman aged 35 to 49 in good health and CMV-seropositive. This chain links TRBV14 with TRBJ2-3; maybe TRBD1 (5 bases). CDR3 nucleotides: TGTGCCAGCAGAGGGGATTCCACAGATACGCAGTATTTT. Translated: CASRGDSTDTQYF. The full variable domain, completed using reference TRBV14 and TRBJ2-3, is EAGVTQFPSHSVIEKGQTVTLRCDPISGHDNLYWYRRVMGKEIKFLLHFVKESKQDESGMPNNRFLAERTGGTYSTLKVQPAELEDSGVYFCASRGDSTDTQYFGPGTRLTVL.